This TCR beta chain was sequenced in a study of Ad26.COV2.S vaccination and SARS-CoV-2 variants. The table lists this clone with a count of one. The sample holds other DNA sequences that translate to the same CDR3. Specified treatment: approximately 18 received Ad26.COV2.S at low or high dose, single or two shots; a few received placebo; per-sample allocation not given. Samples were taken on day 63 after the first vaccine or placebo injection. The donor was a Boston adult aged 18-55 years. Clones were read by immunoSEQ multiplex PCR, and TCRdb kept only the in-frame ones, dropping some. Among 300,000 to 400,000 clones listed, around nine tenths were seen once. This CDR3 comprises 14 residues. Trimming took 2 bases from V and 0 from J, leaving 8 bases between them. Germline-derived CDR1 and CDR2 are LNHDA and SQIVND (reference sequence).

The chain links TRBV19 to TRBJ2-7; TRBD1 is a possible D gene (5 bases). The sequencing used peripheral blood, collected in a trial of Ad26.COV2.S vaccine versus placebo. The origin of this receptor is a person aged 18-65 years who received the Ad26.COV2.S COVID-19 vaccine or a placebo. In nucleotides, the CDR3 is TGTGCCAGTAGTATACGTGACAGCTCCTACGAGCAGTACTTC. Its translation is CASSIRDSSYEQYF.